A selection of T cell receptor beta chains follows, all from one sample in a study of T cells in Graves' hyperthyroidism and ophthalmopathy. A single record per CDR3 protein comes from TCRdb applying MiXCR to the multiplex PCR reads. The sample holds a few hundred thousand distinct CDR3 sequences, over 13% seen once. The sequenced sample consisted of blood. Receptor source: a woman under 30 with Graves' hyperthyroidism. Each CDR3 is given with its conserved first and last residue. D genes are given only for firm matches. The size field is filled for only some rows; it gives once, few, many or a size class.

D gene: NA; J gene: TRBJ1-1; clone size: many; V gene: TRBV19; CDR3 DNA: TGTGCCAGTAGTATCCAACACCGAGTGAACACTGAAGCTTTCTTT; CDR3 protein: CASSIQHRVNTEAFF
D gene: NA; J gene: TRBJ2-7; clone size: many; V gene: TRBV10-1; CDR3 DNA: TGCGCCAGCAGCCACTACAGGGACGACGAGCAGTACTTC; CDR3 protein: CASSHYRDDEQYF
D gene: NA; J gene: TRBJ1-4; clone size: many; V gene: TRBV6-1; CDR3 DNA: TGTGCCAGCGGGAGGGGCATAGGGACTAATGAAAAACTGTTTTTT; CDR3 protein: CASGRGIGTNEKLFF
D gene: NA; J gene: TRBJ1-6; clone size: many; V gene: TRBV30; CDR3 DNA: TGTGCCTGGATGATGACGGCGGATTCACCCCTCCACTTT; CDR3 protein: CAWMMTADSPLHF
D gene: TRBD1; J gene: TRBJ2-2; clone size: many; V gene: TRBV11-2; CDR3 DNA: TGTGCCAGCAGCTTAGCGGGGACAGGGGGCGCGGACACCGGGGAGCTGTTTTTT; CDR3 protein: CASSLAGTGGADTGELFF
D gene: NA; J gene: TRBJ2-1; clone size: many; V gene: TRBV2; CDR3 DNA: TGTGCCAGCAGTGATAGGGAGGAGCAGTTCTTC; CDR3 protein: CASSDREEQFF
D gene: TRBD1; J gene: TRBJ1-2; clone size: few; V gene: TRBV29-1; CDR3 DNA: TGCAGCGTTGAGGGTGGGACAGGGGGGAATGGCTACACCTTC; CDR3 protein: CSVEGGTGGNGYTF
D gene: NA; J gene: TRBJ2-3; clone size: many; V gene: TRBV11-3; CDR3 DNA: TGTGCCAGCAGCACTTACGTGGCGGGAACTAGCACAGATACGCAGTATTTT; CDR3 protein: CASSTYVAGTSTDTQYF
D gene: TRBD2; J gene: TRBJ2-4; clone size: few; V gene: TRBV27; CDR3 DNA: TGTGCCAGCAGTTCCCTGGGAGGGCTAGGGGCCAAAAACATTCAGTACTTC; CDR3 protein: CASSSLGGLGAKNIQYF
D gene: TRBD1; J gene: TRBJ1-5; clone size: many; V gene: TRBV7-8; CDR3 DNA: TGTGCCAGCAGCCCAGGACAGGGGACGAGCCATCAGCCCCAGCATTTT; CDR3 protein: CASSPGQGTSHQPQHF
D gene: TRBD2; J gene: TRBJ2-7; clone size: many; V gene: TRBV19; CDR3 DNA: TGTGCCAGTAGTATTCTAGCGGGAGTAGACTACGAGCAGTACTTC; CDR3 protein: CASSILAGVDYEQYF
D gene: NA; J gene: TRBJ1-5; clone size: many; V gene: TRBV30; CDR3 DNA: TGTGCCTGGAGTGGCGGACGTAGCAATCAGCCCCAGCATTTT; CDR3 protein: CAWSGGRSNQPQHF
D gene: NA; J gene: TRBJ2-5; clone size: many; V gene: TRBV12-3/TRBV12-4; CDR3 DNA: TGTGCCAGCAGTTTCGGGACCCTGGGCGAGACCCAGTACTTC; CDR3 protein: CASSFGTLGETQYF
D gene: TRBD1; J gene: TRBJ2-3; clone size: NA; V gene: TRBV7-9; CDR3 DNA: TGTGCCAGCTTGACAGGGGGCAATACAGATACGCAGTATTTT; CDR3 protein: CASLTGGNTDTQYF
D gene: NA; J gene: TRBJ2-1; clone size: many; V gene: TRBV28; CDR3 DNA: TGTGCCAGCAGTGACTCTGGGGTCAATGAGCAGTTCTTC; CDR3 protein: CASSDSGVNEQFF
D gene: TRBD1; J gene: TRBJ2-5; clone size: many; V gene: TRBV18; CDR3 DNA: TGTGCCAGCTCGCTCATCCTGGCGGGACAGGGGATCCAAGAGACCCAGTACTTC; CDR3 protein: CASSLILAGQGIQETQYF
D gene: NA; J gene: TRBJ1-2; clone size: NA; V gene: TRBV15; CDR3 DNA: TGTGCCACCAGCAGAGGCTTACAGTCAAACTATGGCTACACCTTC; CDR3 protein: CATSRGLQSNYGYTF
D gene: TRBD2; J gene: TRBJ2-1; clone size: many; V gene: TRBV2; CDR3 DNA: TGTGCCAGCAGTGAACTTCGAGGGACTAGCGGACCTTCGGATGAGCAGTTCTTC; CDR3 protein: CASSELRGTSGPSDEQFF
D gene: NA; J gene: TRBJ1-2; clone size: many; V gene: TRBV6-2/TRBV6-3; CDR3 DNA: TGTGCCAGCAGTACGACTAACTATGGCTACACCTTC; CDR3 protein: CASSTTNYGYTF
D gene: NA; J gene: TRBJ1-5; clone size: NA; V gene: TRBV4-1; CDR3 DNA: TGCGCCAGCAGCCGCCGGGACGATCAGCCCCAGCATTTT; CDR3 protein: CASSRRDDQPQHF
D gene: NA; J gene: TRBJ1-1; clone size: many; V gene: TRBV6-1; CDR3 DNA: TGTGCCAACACGGCCTATTCGGGGAACACTGAAGCTTTCTTT; CDR3 protein: CANTAYSGNTEAFF
D gene: TRBD1; J gene: TRBJ2-6; clone size: few; V gene: TRBV6-1; CDR3 DNA: TGTGCCAGCAGTGAACATACAGGGGGAATCACTGGGGCCAACGTCCTGACTTTC; CDR3 protein: CASSEHTGGITGANVLTF
D gene: NA; J gene: TRBJ2-1; clone size: many; V gene: TRBV19; CDR3 DNA: TGTGCCAGTAGTATCGAGGACCGGGGTTACAATGAGCAGTTCTTC; CDR3 protein: CASSIEDRGYNEQFF
D gene: NA; J gene: TRBJ1-1; clone size: NA; V gene: TRBV6-2/TRBV6-3; CDR3 DNA: TGTGCCAGCAGTACAGGGTTAGGGAACACTGAAGCTTTCTTT; CDR3 protein: CASSTGLGNTEAFF